This T cell receptor (beta chain) was sequenced during a study of shared clonotypes between healthy human individuals. Regarding the study as a whole: Few donors limited the genetic and exposure-history diversity represented.

CD45RO-negative CD8 cells positively selected for CCR7 made up the naive population, which excluded terminally differentiated effector memory CD45RA+ cells. In the case of this clone: Its antigen is still unknown.

Researchers ran the assay at a deep level. Assay: immunoSEQ multiplex PCR; the TCRdb copy retains only in-frame clones and omits some. The table has roughly 2.1 million clones, just over 90% seen once. The receptor's source is a man between 18 and 35 years old in good health. Some clones in this sample may be carry-over from other donors' samples. The sequenced sample was naive CD8+ T cells from PBMCs.

CDR3 in amino acids: CASSQVMGGDEQYF. The CDR3 DNA reads as TGTGCCAGCAGCCAAGTCATGGGAGGGGACGAGCAGTACTTC. The chain couples TRBV4-2 to TRBJ2-7; TRBD2 matches 7 bases. V was clipped by 1 base and J by 5 bases; unmatched bases: 5. CDR3 size: 14 residues. The germline CDR1 and CDR2 sequences are LGHNA and YNFKEQ.